The next 9 T cell receptor beta chains were all read from a single sample in a study of blood T cells in healthy people across ages. A second about 6 to 12 cycle PCR used barcoded and J-beta primers. One entry per CDR3 protein, called by TCRdb with MiXCR from the 5' RACE reads. The sample shows about a million distinct CDR3 sequences, about 48% of them seen only once. The specimen was blood. All receptors derive from a man aged 25-45 years in good health.

The chain joins TRBV4-3 to TRBJ1-6, with D perhaps matching TRBD1 (5 bases). Germline CDR1 LGHNA, CDR2 YSLEER. V gave up 4 bases and J gave up 4 bases, with 14 bases separating them. This CDR3 spans 16 amino acids. CDR3 in amino acids: CASSLGGSAYNSPLHF. The CDR3 DNA reads TGCGCCAGCAGCCTGGGGGGAAGTGCGTATAATTCACCCCTCCACTTT.

This clonotype has a handful of counts. The V gene is TRBV6-2 or TRBV6-3, the J gene TRBJ1-1; 7 positions match TRBD1. The CDR3 loop spans 14 amino acids. Germline CDR1 and CDR2: MNHEY and SVGEGT. With 9 bases clipped from V and 2 bases from J, the junction kept 9 bases outside the gene matches. CDR3 sequence reads: CASGEGAGNTEAFF. Written as DNA, the CDR3 is TGTGCCAGTGGGGAGGGGGCCGGTAACACTGAAGCTTTCTTT.

This clonotype appeared once. The rearrangement uses TRBV24-1 and TRBJ1-1; D is uncertain. The ends were cut back, 4 bases at V and 7 bases at J, with 6 bases in the middle. The CDR3 totals 11 residues. Per the germline V gene, CDR1 is KGHDR and CDR2 is SFDVKD. DNA for the CDR3: TGTGCCACCAGTGACGGTTTTGAAGCTTTCTTT. Protein: CATSDGFEAFF.

The gene calls are TRBV7-9 and TRBJ2-3; D gene unclear. From germline, CDR1 is SEHNR and CDR2 FQNEAQ (reference sequence). The V end was cut by 7 bases, the J end by 0 bases, with 11 bases between. CDR3 length: 14 amino acids. CDR3 in DNA: TGTGCCAGCATCTACGACCTTAGCACAGATACGCAGTATTTT. Encoded protein: CASIYDLSTDTQYF.

This clonotype was recorded at least ten times. The chain links TRBV5-1 to TRBJ2-3; the D gene is possibly TRBD1 (6 bases). CDR3 length: 14 amino acids. V lost 5 bases to trimming and J lost 0 bases, with 10 bases between them. Germline V CDR1 and CDR2: SGHRS, YFSETQ. CDR3 sequence: CASRPDSSTDTQYF. DNA for the CDR3: TGCGCCAGCAGGCCGGACAGCAGCACAGATACGCAGTATTTT.

This clonotype has just a few counts. The genes are TRBV4-2 and TRBJ2-1; D is undetermined. The CDR3 extends over 15 amino acids. In germline, CDR1 is LGHNA, CDR2 YNFKEQ. Trimming removed 1 base from V and 10 bases from J, with 17 bases in between. CDR3 coding DNA: TGTGCCAGCAGCCAAGGGTTTGGGGAAGTGGACGAGCAGTTCTTC. Its translation is CASSQGFGEVDEQFF.

This clonotype was recorded a few times. The chain uses TRBV5-1 and TRBJ2-1, with unresolved D. Germline assignment: CDR1 SGHRS and CDR2 YFSETQ. V dropped 0 bases and J dropped 0 bases, with 10 bases sitting between them. This CDR3 has 16 residues. CDR3 in amino acids: CASSLATESSYNEQFF. Here the CDR3 DNA reads TGCGCCAGCAGCTTGGCCACAGAGAGCTCCTACAATGAGCAGTTCTTC. Together with reference TRBV5-1 and TRBJ2-1, the CDR3 gives the full variable domain: KAGVTQTPRYLIKTRGQQVTLSCSPISGHRSVSWYQQTPGQGLQFLFEYFSETQRNKGNFPGRFSGRQFSNSRSEMNVSTLELGDSALYLCASSLATESSYNEQFFGPGTRLTVL.

This clonotype was recorded a few times. This sequence joins TRBV6-5 and TRBJ1-6, with D possibly matching TRBD1 (5 bases). Trimming stripped 4 bases from V and 11 bases from J, with 15 bases between. Germline CDR1 is MNHEY and CDR2 is SVGAGI. The CDR3 covers 14 residues. Written as DNA, the CDR3 is TGTGCCAGCAGTTCTGACACGGGGACGCCACCCCTCCACTTT. Protein sequence: CASSSDTGTPPLHF.

The genes are TRBV6-1 and TRBJ2-7; 9 bases align to TRBD1. The V segment lost 6 bases and the J segment 3 bases; nucleotides outside the gene matches: 6. In germline, CDR1 is MNHNS, CDR2 SASEGT. This CDR3 is built from 14 residues. CDR3 in DNA: TGTGCCAGCAGGTCCGGACAGGGGAACTACGAGCAGTACTTC. Encoded protein: CASRSGQGNYEQYF.